Reported below is one T cell receptor beta chain. The CDR3 has 15 residues. Germline-derived CDR1 and CDR2 are SGHRS and YFSETQ. V shed 1 base and J shed 1 base, with 11 bases lying between them. When the RNA was reverse transcribed, random hexamers were used with an input of roughly 0.45 to 1 ug. Amplification of the TCR beta CDR3 was carried out by immunoSEQ multiplex PCR, which spanned a total of 54 Vbeta and 13 Jbeta segments. TCRdb recomputed calls from the immunoSEQ multiplex PCR reads with MiXCR, one row per CDR3 protein. The data hold over 300,000 distinct CDR3 sequences, with under 95% observed a single time. This specimen belongs to a study of CD8 T cells in Susac syndrome.

The J gene is TRBJ1-1, the V gene TRBV5-1; D may be TRBD1 (6 bases). The sample taken for sequencing was CD4+ T cells from PBMCs. The TCR was taken from a human donor with multiple sclerosis. The CDR3 loop reads CASSLWGAPNTEAFF. The CDR3 nucleotides read TGCGCCAGCAGCTTGTGGGGGGCCCCGAACACTGAAGCTTTCTTT.